The sequence of this T cell receptor beta chain was determined in a study of cytomegalovirus exposure and HLA in healthy donors. The PCR contained 60 Vbeta and 13 Jbeta primers. Profiled with immunoSEQ multiplex PCR; TCRdb holds only in-frame clones, not every one. The sample has about 120,000 clones; 74% are singletons. CDR3 length equals 19 residues. Germline CDR1 SEHNR, CDR2 FQNEAQ (reference sequence). Germline trimming cut 1 base from V and 2 bases from J; bases unmatched to any gene: 10. This chain connects TRBV7-9 to TRBJ2-7, with TRBD2 identical over 14 bases. The sample taken for sequencing was PBMCs. This TCR was sampled from a human donor in good health. The DNA of the CDR3 is TGTGCCAGCAGCTTAGTACGGGACAGGGGACTAGCGGGGGCCTACGAGCAGTACTTC. Its protein is CASSLVRDRGLAGAYEQYF.